These 16 T cell receptor beta chains came from one sample sequenced in a study of yellow fever vaccine responses in identical twins. TCRdb analysed the RT-PCR reads with MiXCR anew, one entry per CDR3 protein. The data hold several thousand distinct CDR3 sequences, with roughly 86% observed a single time. This specimen was T cells from blood (PBMCs), unsorted or a sorted subset (not recorded which), taken before or after yellow fever vaccination (not recorded which). These receptors were collected from a woman aged 18 to 35 who received the yellow fever vaccine.

This CDR3 reads CSVSQGRYNEQFF. CDR3 nucleotide sequence: TGCAGCGTTAGTCAGGGGCGCTACAATGAGCAGTTCTTC. The chain employs TRBV29-1 and TRBJ2-1; a possible D gene is TRBD1 (6 bases). CDR1 and CDR2 from the germline V gene are SQVTM and ANQGSEA. The CDR3 extends over 13 amino acids. Trimming removed 5 bases from V and 3 bases from J, with 11 bases in between.

V gene TRBV7-6 combines with J gene TRBJ2-7; 8 positions agree with TRBD2. V lost 5 bases to trimming and J lost 0 bases; unmatched junction nucleotides: 9. From germline, CDR1 is SGHVS and CDR2 FNYEAQ. The CDR3 has 16 residues. The CDR3 DNA is TGTGCCAGCAGCCGCGCAGGGACTAGTTCCTCCTACGAGCAGTACTTC. Amino acids: CASSRAGTSSSYEQYF.

V and J are TRBV20-1 and TRBJ2-1, with 8 bases aligning to TRBD2. This CDR3 spans 17 amino acids. Germline CDR1 reads DFQATT; CDR2 reads SNEGSKA (reference sequence). Unmatched junction bases numbered 12, after V lost 0 bases and J lost 5 bases. The CDR3 here is CSARDSPIGGRNNEQFF. CDR3 in DNA: TGCAGTGCTAGAGATTCACCAATAGGCGGGAGGAACAATGAGCAGTTCTTC.

The V gene is TRBV7-3, the J gene TRBJ2-1, with D perhaps given as TRBD1 or TRBD2 (5 bases each). The CDR3 has 15 residues. Germline CDR1 SGHTA, CDR2 FQGTGA. V was shortened by 5 bases and J by 8 bases, with 19 bases between the two germline ends. In DNA, the CDR3 is TGTGCCAGCAGCGCAAGTGGGGGTGGGGTCGATGAGCAGTTCTTC. It yields the protein CASSASGGGVDEQFF.

The genes are TRBV10-1 and TRBJ2-3, with D possibly being TRBD1 (5 bases). The CDR3 totals 15 residues. The ends were cut back, 1 base at V and 0 bases at J, with 8 bases in the middle. Per germline, CDR1 WNHNN and CDR2 SYGVQD (reference sequence). The CDR3 reads CASSELGASTDTQYF. DNA for the CDR3: TGCGCCAGCAGTGAGTTAGGGGCAAGCACAGATACGCAGTATTTT.

The genes are TRBV18 and TRBJ2-7, with D hard to call. Germline values: CDR1 KGHSH, CDR2 LQKENI. This CDR3 has 13 amino acids. V lost 3 bases to trimming and J lost 6 bases, with 12 bases between them. This CDR3 reads CASSPVPSTEQYF. The CDR3 nucleotides read TGTGCCAGCTCACCGGTTCCCTCTACCGAGCAGTACTTC.

As DNA, the CDR3 is TGTGCCTGGACAAGGAATTCCTACAATGAGCAGTTCTTC. Translating gives CAWTRNSYNEQFF. This rearrangement joins TRBV30 to TRBJ2-1; no firm D call. The V gene lost 4 bases and the J gene lost 1 base, with 8 bases spanning the gap. The CDR3 consists of 13 residues. Germline-derived CDR1 and CDR2 are GTSNPN and SVGIG (reference sequence).

CDR3 in DNA: TGTGCCAGCAGCCGTCAAACTCTCAGGGAAAGCTACACCTTC. The encoded protein is CASSRQTLRESYTF. The J gene is TRBJ1-2, the V gene TRBV9; TRBD1 might be the D (5 bases). Per the germline V gene, CDR1 is SGDLS and CDR2 is YYNGEE. V was shortened by 4 bases and J by 9 bases, with 19 bases between the two germline ends. CDR3 size: 14 residues. The complete variable domain, with remaining parts taken from reference TRBV9 and TRBJ1-2, reads DSGVTQTPKHLITATGQRVTLRCSPRSGDLSVYWYQQSLDQGLQFLIQYYNGEERAKGNILERFSAQQFPDLHSELNLSSLELGDSALYFCASSRQTLRESYTFGSGTRLTVV.

This sequence joins TRBV11-3 and TRBJ2-3; 7 bases line up with TRBD2. The CDR3 length is 16 residues. Per germline, CDR1 SGHNT and CDR2 YENEEA. V dropped 1 base and J dropped 0; count of bases not matched to a gene: 4. CDR3 protein: CASSLVSAGSTDTQYF. The CDR3 DNA follows: TGTGCCAGCAGCTTAGTGTCAGCGGGAAGCACAGATACGCAGTATTTT.

The rearrangement links TRBV2 to TRBJ2-1; D is unclear. Trimming pared 3 bases from V and 5 bases from J, leaving 8 bases between. Germline V gene lookup returns CDR1 SNHLY and CDR2 FYNNEI. This CDR3 is 13 amino acids long. The CDR3 loop is CASSDSWDNEQFF. For the CDR3, the DNA is TGTGCCAGCAGTGATTCGTGGGACAATGAGCAGTTCTTC. Complete variable domain (other parts from reference TRBV2 and TRBJ2-1): EPEVTQTPSHQVTQMGQEVILRCVPISNHLYFYWYRQILGQKVEFLVSFYNNEISEKSEIFDDQFSVERPDGSNFTLKIRSTKLEDSAMYFCASSDSWDNEQFFGPGTRLTVL.

The chain recombines TRBV6-5 with TRBJ2-5, with a possible D match to TRBD2 (6 bases). CDR1 is MNHEY, CDR2 SVGAGI, per germline. The CDR3 runs to 14 residues. V lost 2 bases, J lost 9 bases, and 16 bases lay in between. Here the CDR3 reads CASSYKGPPGAQYF. The CDR3 bases are TGTGCCAGCAGTTACAAAGGGCCCCCGGGGGCCCAGTACTTC.

The genes are TRBV6-2 or TRBV6-3 and TRBJ1-5; no firm D call. Per germline, CDR1 MNHEY and CDR2 SVGEGT. The CDR3 runs 13 residues. Trimming removed 0 bases at V and 7 bases at J, with 7 bases between. The CDR3 DNA reads TGTGCCAGCAGTTACTCGGCACCGCAGCCCCAGCATTTT. Residues: CASSYSAPQPQHF.

This clonotype came up a few times. This chain uses TRBV11-2 with TRBJ2-1, with 9 bases matching TRBD1. The CDR3 contains 15 residues. The germline V gene encodes CDR1 SGHAT and CDR2 FQNNGV. V gave up 5 bases and J gave up 7 bases; unmatched junction bases: 9. The CDR3 DNA is TGTGCCAGCAGCCCCCGGGACAGGGCGGTTAATGAGCAGTTCTTC. Amino acid sequence: CASSPRDRAVNEQFF.

The chain employs TRBV11-1 and TRBJ2-2, with 7 nucleotides matching TRBD2. Germline V gives CDR1 SGHAT, CDR2 FQDESV (reference sequence). CDR3 length equals 15 residues. J was trimmed by 2 bases and V by 5 bases; bases with no gene match: 5. In DNA form, the CDR3 reads TGTGCCAGCAGCCCCGGGACTACCAACACCGGGGAGCTGTTTTTT. It translates to CASSPGTTNTGELFF. The whole variable domain, remainder taken from reference TRBV11-1 and TRBJ2-2, is EAEVAQSPRYKITEKSQAVAFWCDPISGHATLYWYRQILGQGPELLVQFQDESVVDDSQLPKDRFSAERLKGVDSTLKIQPAELGDSAMYLCASSPGTTNTGELFFGEGSRLTVL.

V is TRBV5-1 and J is TRBJ2-3, with D hard to call. Germline V gene sequence: CDR1 SGHRS, CDR2 YFSETQ. Trimming shortened V by 2 bases and J by 0 bases, and 7 bases separated the two germline ends. The CDR3 sequence is 14 residues long. This CDR3 is CASSFGVSTDTQYF. The CDR3 bases are TGCGCCAGCAGCTTTGGAGTTAGCACAGATACGCAGTATTTT.

V usage is TRBV18 and J usage is TRBJ2-6; D gene ambiguous. The germline V gene encodes CDR1 KGHSH and CDR2 LQKENI. This CDR3 comprises 16 residues. V lost 6 bases to trimming and J lost 0 bases, with 12 bases between them. The CDR3 nucleotides read TGTGCCAGCTCCGACCCAAAAGGCTCTGGGGCCAACGTCCTGACTTTC. Translation gives CASSDPKGSGANVLTF. The full variable domain, rest sourced from reference TRBV18 and TRBJ2-6, is NAGVMQNPRHLVRRRGQEARLRCSPMKGHSHVYWYRQLPEEGLKFMVYLQKENIIDESGMPKERFSAEFPKEGPSILRIQQVVRGDSAAYFCASSDPKGSGANVLTFGAGSRLTVL.